The 30 T cell receptor beta chains given below trace back to one sample, sequenced in a study of CD8 T cells in ankylosing spondylitis. Study findings and constraints: There was a TCR beta motif, made of several highly homologous variants, that appeared characteristic of ankylosing spondylitis blood.

The antigens for these receptors are not known. One entry per CDR3 protein, called by TCRdb with MiXCR from the 5' RACE reads. The profile shows fewer than 550,000 distinct CDR3 sequences, approximately 5.3% of them singletons. Specimen: blood, either unsorted or a sorted T cell fraction (not recorded which). The receptors come from a male donor with ankylosing spondylitis.

This clonotype was seen at least ten times. The chain joins TRBV7-2 to TRBJ1-1; 7 nucleotides align to TRBD1. Looked up from germline, CDR1 is SGHTA and CDR2 is FQGNSA. Losses at the gene ends were 5 bases for V and 7 bases for J; bases not matched to a gene: 7. The CDR3 extends over 13 amino acids. The CDR3 is CASSRQGLNEAFF. CDR3 in DNA: TGTGCCAGCAGCCGACAGGGCCTGAATGAAGCTTTCTTT.

V usage is TRBV30 and J usage is TRBJ1-6; no reliable D call. This CDR3 contains 15 residues. The germline V gene has CDR1 GTSNPN and CDR2 SVGIG (reference sequence). The germline V and J ends were trimmed by 3 bases and 3 bases, with 12 bases remaining between them. This CDR3 reads CAWRRGSLYNSPLHF. The CDR3 DNA sequence: TGTGCCTGGAGGCGTGGGTCCCTCTATAATTCACCCCTCCACTTT.

The chain couples TRBV12-3 or TRBV12-4 to TRBJ1-3; D not certain. V was shortened by 6 bases and J by 8 bases, with 14 bases between the two germline ends. The CDR3 spans 13 residues. Written as DNA, the CDR3 is TGTGCCAGCAGGAAATTCCCGGCTGACACCATATATTTT. As protein: CASRKFPADTIYF.

This clonotype has more than one count but fewer than ten. The chain is built from TRBV27 and TRBJ2-3, with 7 bases matching TRBD2. The germline gives CDR1 MNHEY, CDR2 SMNVEV (reference sequence). The V and J ends lost 2 bases and 4 bases, in that order; junction bases with no gene match: 15. This CDR3 spans 18 amino acids. The chain's CDR3 is CASSLQVGGPFVADTQYF. The CDR3 DNA reads as TGTGCCAGCAGTTTACAGGTGGGAGGGCCTTTTGTCGCAGATACGCAGTATTTT.

The chain combines TRBV5-1 with TRBJ2-3, with a possible D match to TRBD2 (5 bases). The CDR3 is 16 amino acids. The V end lost 0 bases, the J end lost 0 bases, and 11 bases lay between the germline ends. CDR1 is SGHRS, CDR2 YFSETQ, per germline. The DNA for the CDR3 is TGCGCCAGCAGCTTGGACGGACTCCTGAGCACAGATACGCAGTATTTT. It encodes CASSLDGLLSTDTQYF.

This clonotype was observed a few times. V is TRBV28 and J is TRBJ2-5; 7 positions agree with TRBD2. Germline V gives CDR1 MDHEN, CDR2 SYDVKM. V gave up 6 bases and J gave up 5 bases; unmatched junction bases: 12. The CDR3 extends over 15 amino acids. CDR3 sequence (DNA): TGTGCCAGCAGCCGATTATGGGGAGGGCTGGAGACCCAGTACTTC. Its translation is CASSRLWGGLETQYF.

There are many counts of this clonotype. The chain carries TRBV29-1 and TRBJ2-5, with a weak D call TRBD1 (6 bases). There are 13 residues in the CDR3. Per the germline V gene, CDR1 is SQVTM and CDR2 is ANQGSEA. Trimming shortened V by 7 bases and J by 1 base, and 13 bases separated the two germline ends. The CDR3, as DNA: TGCAGCGCCTGGACAGTTACCCAAGAGACCCAGTACTTC. This gives the protein CSAWTVTQETQYF.

This clonotype has a count of ten or more. V gene TRBV6-5 combines with J gene TRBJ2-5; D gene ambiguous. The CDR3 loop spans 12 amino acids. V was clipped by 7 bases and J by 5 bases, with 11 bases between them. Germline CDR1 and CDR2: MNHEY and SVGAGI. In nucleotides, the CDR3 is TGTGCCAGCATTGACCAAACTGAGACCCAGTACTTC. Encoded protein: CASIDQTETQYF.

This clonotype has ten or more counts. The chain employs TRBV10-3 and TRBJ1-6; maybe TRBD1 (6 bases). Germline-derived CDR1 and CDR2 are ENHRY and SYGVKD. The CDR3 length is 15 residues. V shed 5 bases and J shed 7 bases, with 15 bases lying between them. Here the CDR3 reads CAISRDGGQNSPLHF. CDR3 bases: TGTGCCATCAGTAGGGACGGTGGACAGAATTCACCCCTCCACTTT.

This clonotype appeared a few times. V gene TRBV9 combines with J gene TRBJ1-4; D is perhaps TRBD1 (5 bases). The germline CDR1 and CDR2 sequences are SGDLS and YYNGEE. V shed 3 bases and J shed 8 bases, with 14 bases lying between them. This CDR3 contains 14 residues. The chain's CDR3 is CASSASGRGEKLFF. Written as DNA, the CDR3 is TGTGCCAGCAGCGCTTCGGGACGGGGAGAAAAACTGTTTTTT.

The sample holds many counts of this clonotype. The V and J genes are TRBV5-1 and TRBJ2-2, with 12 bases aligning to TRBD2. The trim removed 3 bases at V and 5 bases at J, leaving 2 bases unmatched. Per the germline V gene, CDR1 is SGHRS and CDR2 is YFSETQ. The CDR3 has 15 amino acids. In DNA, the CDR3 is TGCGCCAGCAGCTGGGGGACTAGCGGGACCGGGGAGCTGTTTTTT. Protein sequence: CASSWGTSGTGELFF.

This clonotype was found a few times. This sequence joins TRBV24-1 and TRBJ2-7, with 9 bases lining up with TRBD1. Germline V CDR1 and CDR2: KGHDR, SFDVKD. The CDR3 length is 15 residues. V lost 3 bases, J lost 6 bases, and 8 bases stayed unmatched. The CDR3: CATSDPGQGGREQYF. CDR3 nucleotides: TGTGCCACCAGTGATCCGGGACAGGGCGGCCGCGAGCAGTACTTC.

This clonotype has a count of ten or more. The J gene is TRBJ2-1, the V gene TRBV20-1; 9 nucleotides line up with TRBD2. The V gene end was trimmed by 6 bases and the J gene end by 3 bases; junction bases not matched to a gene: 9. Germline CDR1 reads DFQATT; CDR2 reads SNEGSKA (reference sequence). There are 15 residues in the CDR3. CDR3 loop: CSASLAGADYNEQFF. As DNA, the CDR3 is TGCAGTGCGTCGTTAGCGGGGGCGGACTACAATGAGCAGTTCTTC.

This clonotype showed up many times. V usage is TRBV6-5 and J usage is TRBJ2-1; 7 bases map to TRBD2. The length of the CDR3 is 14 residues. The J segment lost 4 bases and the V segment lost 4 bases, leaving 4 bases of the junction unmatched. Per germline, CDR1 MNHEY and CDR2 SVGAGI. The CDR3 region has the DNA TGTGCCAGCAGTTGGGGGGGGGAGTACAATGAGCAGTTCTTC. Protein product: CASSWGGEYNEQFF.

The chain is built from TRBV25-1 and TRBJ1-3; D not resolved. The CDR3 covers 13 residues. Trimming took 4 bases from V and 2 from J, leaving 6 bases between them. The germline V gene has CDR1 MGHDK and CDR2 SYGVNS. CDR3 nucleotide sequence: TGTGCCAGCAGTGGCTATGCTGGAAACACCATATATTTT. Its protein is CASSGYAGNTIYF.

This clonotype was seen at least ten times. This chain joins TRBV12-3 or TRBV12-4 and TRBJ1-2; 11 bases are shared with TRBD1. The length of the CDR3 is 13 residues. V was clipped by 6 bases and J by 7 bases; unmatched bases: 4. CDR3 in DNA: TGTGCCAGCAGGGAGGGACAGGGGGGTGGCTACACCTTC. It specifies CASREGQGGGYTF.

In this sample, this clonotype turned up many times. The chain recombines TRBV5-1 with TRBJ2-1, with 11 bases that match TRBD2. Germline V gene data show CDR1 as SGHRS and CDR2 as YFSETQ. The CDR3 sequence is 15 residues long. V dropped 1 base and J dropped 5; count of bases not matched to a gene: 2. Here the CDR3 DNA reads TGCGCCAGCAGCTTGTATAGCGGGAGGGACAATGAGCAGTTCTTC. Encoded protein: CASSLYSGRDNEQFF.

This clonotype was seen repeatedly, ten times or more. CDR3 bases: TGTGCCAGCAGCCCTCAGGGGCTCTCCTACGAGCAGTACTTC. Translated: CASSPQGLSYEQYF. The V call is TRBV6-1, the J call TRBJ2-7; a possible D gene is TRBD1 (6 bases). The V end was cut by 6 bases, the J end by 0 bases, with 12 bases between. There are 14 residues in the CDR3. The germline CDR1 and CDR2 sequences are MNHNS and SASEGT.

This clonotype came up many times. The chain uses TRBV5-1 and TRBJ1-5; 7 bases align to TRBD1. CDR1 and CDR2 (germline): SGHRS, YFSETQ. This CDR3 has 14 amino acids. The V segment lost 4 bases and the J segment 4 bases; nucleotides outside the gene matches: 5. As DNA, the CDR3 is TGCGCCAGCAGCCAGGGGGACCCAAATCAGCCCCAGCATTTT. It encodes CASSQGDPNQPQHF.

The sample holds many counts of this clonotype. This sequence joins TRBV13 and TRBJ2-4, with TRBD2 identical over 16 bases. Unmatched junction bases numbered 20, after V lost 5 bases and J lost 1 base. The CDR3 runs 23 residues. Germline V gives CDR1 PRHDT, CDR2 FYEKMQ (reference sequence). DNA of the CDR3: TGTGCCAGCAGCCCATCGACACAGGGACCGGGACTAGCGGGGGGGCCTGCCAAAAACATTCAGTACTTC. It codes for CASSPSTQGPGLAGGPAKNIQYF.

This clonotype was found many times. The chain joins TRBV7-6 to TRBJ1-1; TRBD1 aligns across 7 bases. Trimming at V came to 0 bases and at J to 8 bases, leaving 9 bases not matched to a gene. Germline V gene sequence: CDR1 SGHVS, CDR2 FNYEAQ. The CDR3 extends over 15 amino acids. CDR3 loop: CASSLAGQLATEAFF. The CDR3 region has the DNA TGTGCCAGCAGCTTAGCGGGACAGTTGGCGACCGAAGCTTTCTTT.

This clonotype was observed at least ten times. The chain links TRBV5-1 to TRBJ1-2; the match to TRBD1 covers 7 bases. CDR3 length equals 15 residues. Germline trimming cut 3 bases from V and 6 bases from J; bases unmatched to any gene: 11. Per germline, CDR1 SGHRS and CDR2 YFSETQ. CDR3 sequence: CASSSDREGGNGYTF. CDR3 DNA sequence: TGCGCCAGCAGCTCAGACAGGGAGGGAGGCAATGGCTACACCTTC.

This clonotype has only a few counts. This chain joins TRBV20-1 and TRBJ2-1, with 10 bases lining up with TRBD2. Trimming took 4 bases from V and 9 from J; bases not matched to a gene: 6. Germline V gene lookup returns CDR1 DFQATT and CDR2 SNEGSKA (reference sequence). CDR3 length equals 13 residues. CDR3: CSATSGSRGEQFF. The CDR3 region has the DNA TGCAGTGCTACTAGCGGGAGTAGAGGTGAGCAGTTCTTC.

This clonotype has at least ten counts. The chain carries TRBV5-6 and TRBJ2-7, with 9 bases lining up with TRBD1. J was trimmed by 0 bases and V by 0 bases; bases with no gene match: 1. CDR3 length equals 15 residues. The germline CDR1 and CDR2 sequences are SGHDT and YYEEEE. CDR3 region: CASSLGTGASYEQYF. The CDR3 nucleotides read TGTGCCAGCAGCTTGGGGACAGGGGCCTCCTACGAGCAGTACTTC.

This clonotype was seen repeatedly, ten times or more. The genes are TRBV15 and TRBJ2-2, with TRBD1 matching over 7 bases. Looked up from germline, CDR1 is LNHNV and CDR2 is YYDKDF (reference sequence). Trimming at V came to 5 bases and at J to 3 bases, leaving 6 bases not matched to a gene. The CDR3 sequence is 15 residues long. The DNA for the CDR3 is TGTGCCACCAGCTCGAGGACAGGCTACACCGGGGAGCTGTTTTTT. Translated, it gives CATSSRTGYTGELFF. Full variable domain (missing parts from reference TRBV15 and TRBJ2-2): DAMVIQNPRYQVTQFGKPVTLSCSQTLNHNVMYWYQQKSSQAPKLLFHYYDKDFNNEADTPDNFQSRRPNTSFCFLDIRSPGLGDTAMYLCATSSRTGYTGELFFGEGSRLTVL.

J is TRBJ2-5 and V is TRBV5-1; unclear D gene. Looked up from germline, CDR1 is SGHRS and CDR2 is YFSETQ. Deletions cut 0 bases from V and 5 bases from J, with 14 bases between. This CDR3 spans 15 amino acids. The CDR3 DNA follows: TGCGCCAGCAGCTTGGAGCTATCCATGGCGGAGACCCAGTACTTC. Its translation: CASSLELSMAETQYF.

As to this clonotype: A read error may account for a junction end that differs from germline. This sequence joins TRBV4-2 and TRBJ2-7, with D tentatively TRBD1 (5 bases). Germline CDR1 reads LGHNA; CDR2 reads YNFKEQ. The CDR3 extends over 16 amino acids. The CDR3 DNA reads TGTGCCAGCAGCCAAGATTGGCAGGGATTTTCCTCCGAGCAGTACTTC. Protein product: CASSQDWQGFSSEQYF.

There are many counts of this clonotype. The gene calls are TRBV5-1 and TRBJ2-5; D is undetermined. The germline V gene encodes CDR1 SGHRS and CDR2 YFSETQ. This CDR3 contains 12 residues. V lost 4 bases, J lost 5 bases, and 9 bases lay in between. DNA for the CDR3: TGCGCCAGCAGCGGTACAAGGGAGACCCAGTACTTC. This encodes CASSGTRETQYF.

This clonotype was recorded many times. The gene calls are TRBV7-9 and TRBJ2-5, with 10 nucleotides matching TRBD2. Germline V gene data show CDR1 as SEHNR and CDR2 as FQNEAQ (reference sequence). V shed 1 base, J shed 4 bases, and the junction held 9 bases outside the gene matches. The CDR3 sequence is 17 residues long. The CDR3 is CASSLGALAGAGETQYF. The CDR3 nucleotides are TGTGCCAGCAGCTTAGGTGCGCTAGCGGGAGCGGGAGAGACCCAGTACTTC.

This clonotype was counted ten times or more. The chain employs TRBV29-1 and TRBJ2-7; 11 bases agree with TRBD1. V shed 5 bases and J 3 bases; nucleotides not matched to a gene: 6. The CDR3 consists of 14 residues. The germline V gene encodes CDR1 SQVTM and CDR2 ANQGSEA. CDR3 sequence: CSVTSGTGGYEQYF. DNA for the CDR3: TGCAGCGTTACCTCCGGGACAGGGGGCTACGAGCAGTACTTC.